This T cell receptor (beta chain) derives from a study of cytotoxic CD8 clonotypes in ibrutinib-treated CLL. The overall study: After a median around 12 months on treatment (6 to 36), response samples were drawn. General study points: Whereas clonality rose at ibrutinib response, it declined toward baseline at progression.

Measured with immunoSEQ multiplex PCR; TCRdb has only the in-frame clones, and not every one. The data contain roughly 23,000 clones, around 75% of them singletons. Germline loops: CDR1 GTSNPN, CDR2 SVGIG (reference sequence). The CDR3 length is 14 residues. Trimming left V 0 bases short and J 2 bases short, with 8 bases between. Turning to this clone: Its antigen is not identified.

This specimen consisted of PBMCs, obtained before ibrutinib treatment. The sequence was obtained from a human donor with chronic lymphocytic leukemia. The chain couples TRBV30 to TRBJ1-5; D call uncertain. The CDR3 DNA follows: TGTGCCTGGAGTGTGGGAAACGGCAATCAGCCCCAGCATTTT. The encoded protein is CAWSVGNGNQPQHF. The full variable domain, completed using reference TRBV30 and TRBJ1-5, is SQTIHQWPATLVQPVGSPLSLECTVEGTSNPNLYWYRQAAGRGLQLLFYSVGIGQISSEVPQNLSASRPQDRQFILSSKKLLLSDSGFYLCAWSVGNGNQPQHFGDGTRLSIL.